These 9 T cell receptor beta chains share one sample of origin, sequenced in a study of OX40 agonist ivuxolimab in advanced cancers. Measured with immunoSEQ multiplex PCR; TCRdb has only the in-frame clones, and not every one. The profile shows approximately 62,000 clones, about 92% of them singletons. Material: CD4+ or CD8+ T cells sorted from blood, obtained in a trial of the OX40 agonist ivuxolimab. These receptors were taken from an adult with an advanced solid tumor such as melanoma, head and neck, liver or kidney cancer.

V usage is TRBV27 and J usage is TRBJ1-2; 10 nucleotides match TRBD1. The V gene's germline CDR1 is MNHEY and CDR2 SMNVEV (reference sequence). Trimming removed 2 bases from V and 4 bases from J; junction bases left unmatched: 7. The CDR3 has 16 residues. Here the CDR3 DNA reads TGTGCCAGCAGTTTACAGGGACAGGGGTACATCTATGGCTACACCTTC. Translation gives CASSLQGQGYIYGYTF.

The rearrangement links TRBV19 to TRBJ1-3; D remains ambiguous. Per the germline V gene, CDR1 is LNHDA and CDR2 is SQIVND (reference sequence). Trimming pared 3 bases from V and 2 bases from J, leaving 14 bases between. CDR3 length equals 16 residues. The CDR3 DNA is TGTGCCAGTAGTATTAGCGGCGGGGTCGCTGGAAACACCATATATTTT. Translating it yields CASSISGGVAGNTIYF.

V and J are TRBV5-6 and TRBJ1-1, with unresolved D. Germline CDR1 is SGHDT and CDR2 is YYEEEE. Trimming cost V 0 bases and J 4 bases, with 4 bases left between them. The CDR3 covers 12 residues. The CDR3 is CASSLGSTEAFF. In DNA, the CDR3 is TGTGCCAGCAGCTTGGGCAGCACTGAAGCTTTCTTT.

The chain carries TRBV5-1 and TRBJ2-5; D perhaps matches TRBD1 (7 bases). Trimming took off 4 bases at V and 6 bases at J, with 19 bases between the two ends. The germline gives CDR1 SGHRS, CDR2 YFSETQ. This CDR3 is 15 amino acids long. The CDR3 sequence: CASSPEGAREKTQYF. For the CDR3, the DNA is TGCGCCAGCAGCCCGGAGGGGGCGAGGGAAAAGACCCAGTACTTC.

The chain couples TRBV4-1 to TRBJ1-1; TRBD1 might be the D (6 bases). Germline CDR1 and CDR2: MGHRA and YSYEKL. The V and J ends lost 2 bases and 3 bases respectively, with 13 bases between them. The CDR3 is 15 amino acids. DNA for the CDR3: TGCGCCAGCAGCCAATCTAAGGGGGGTGACACTGAAGCTTTCTTT. It encodes CASSQSKGGDTEAFF.

This chain connects TRBV7-2 to TRBJ1-2, with TRBD1 matching over 7 bases. After removal of 3 bases from V and 3 bases from J, the junction contained 7 bases not matched to a gene. The length of the CDR3 is 15 residues. The V gene's germline CDR1 is SGHTA and CDR2 FQGNSA. The CDR3 loop is CASSFEQGIYYGYTF. The CDR3 DNA sequence: TGTGCCAGCAGCTTCGAACAGGGGATTTACTATGGCTACACCTTC.

V usage is TRBV4-3 and J usage is TRBJ2-3, with TRBD2 as a possible D gene (6 bases). From germline, CDR1 is LGHNA and CDR2 YSLEER. V dropped 6 bases and J dropped 6 bases, with 13 bases sitting between them. The CDR3 spans 13 residues. In DNA form, the CDR3 reads TGCGCCAGCAGTCGCGGGGTTGAGGATACGCAGTATTTT. Translated, it gives CASSRGVEDTQYF.

This clone has only one observation. The V call is TRBV13, the J call TRBJ2-1; D possibly uses TRBD1 or TRBD2 (5 bases each). The V gene lost 4 bases and the J gene lost 5 bases, with 15 bases spanning the gap. The CDR3 is 15 amino acids. In germline, CDR1 is PRHDT, CDR2 FYEKMQ (reference sequence). This chain's CDR3 is CASSSSLGTNNEQFF. The CDR3 bases are TGTGCCAGCAGCTCCAGCCTCGGGACGAACAATGAGCAGTTCTTC.

The chain combines TRBV4-3 with TRBJ2-7, with 11 bases matching TRBD1. Losses at the gene ends were 0 bases for V and 2 bases for J; bases not matched to a gene: 9. Germline V lookup: CDR1 LGHNA, CDR2 YSLEER. The CDR3 sequence is 18 residues long. This chain's CDR3 is CASSQESDRGPSPYEQYF. The CDR3 coding sequence is TGCGCCAGCAGCCAAGAATCGGACAGGGGGCCGTCCCCCTACGAGCAGTACTTC.